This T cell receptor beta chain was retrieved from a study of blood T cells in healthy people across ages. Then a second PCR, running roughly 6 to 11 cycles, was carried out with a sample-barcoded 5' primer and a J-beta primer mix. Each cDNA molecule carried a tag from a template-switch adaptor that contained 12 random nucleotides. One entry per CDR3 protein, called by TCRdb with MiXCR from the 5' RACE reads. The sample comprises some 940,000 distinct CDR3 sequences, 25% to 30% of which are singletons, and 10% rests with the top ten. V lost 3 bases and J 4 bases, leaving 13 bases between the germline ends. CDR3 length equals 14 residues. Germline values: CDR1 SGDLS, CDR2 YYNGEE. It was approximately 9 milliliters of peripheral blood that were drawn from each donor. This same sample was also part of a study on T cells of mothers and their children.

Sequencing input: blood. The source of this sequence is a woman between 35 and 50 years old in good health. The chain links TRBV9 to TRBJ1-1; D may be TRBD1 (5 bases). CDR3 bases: TGTGCCAGCAGCGCGAATCAGGGATCCACTGAAGCTTTCTTT. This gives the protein CASSANQGSTEAFF.